This T cell receptor (beta chain) was captured in a study of beta chain features in type 1 diabetes. General study findings and limits: A possible short-template PCR bias applies equally to patients and controls. All four CD4+ subsets from Type 1 diabetes patients carried moderately but significantly shorter TCRB CDR3s.

Sorting with CD45RO/CCR7/CD25/CD127/CD95/CD27 yielded naive, central memory, regulatory and stem-like memory CD4+ cells. Sorted populations were all over 95% pure. A note on this clone: Its matching antigen is unknown.

Expressed TCRB transcripts got sequenced, as all isolated RNA was reverse transcribed. TCRdb's copy holds only in-frame clones and misses some; the assay was immunoSEQ multiplex PCR. The table includes 120,000 to 150,000 clones, around 51% detected once. The CDR3 has 14 residues. The V gene's germline CDR1 is MDHEN and CDR2 SYDVKM. The specimen was Tregs from blood. The gene calls are TRBV28 and TRBJ2-5, with D possibly being TRBD2 (6 bases). The closer fit of TRBJ2-7 to the DNA end suggests the J call may be wrong. The TCR originated in a man between 18 and 35 years old in good health. CDR3 residues: CASSLSGDGYEQYF. DNA of the CDR3: TGTGCCAGCAGTTTATCGGGGGACGGCTACGAGCAGTACTTC.